The 17 T cell receptor beta chains below all came from one sample that was sequenced in a study of blood T cell repertoires in COVID-19 (dated by TCRdb to the early 2020s). The library was generated by the immunoSEQ multiplex PCR assay. TCRdb carries this immuneACCESS record with in-frame sequences only. Its versions omit some clonotypes, under half of them owing to an unresolved V gene in the studies checked, with the rest unexplained. For this sample the table gives over 350,000 clones, of which around 89% were detected only once. The top ten constitute about 1.1% of the sample. Sequenced sample: PBMCs or T cells enriched from blood (not recorded which). The receptors stem from a woman aged 18-29 years who had recovered from COVID-19.

As to this clone: A junction end diverges from the germline sequence, so it may reflect a read error. V is TRBV7-2 and J is TRBJ1-2, with a possible D match to TRBD1 (5 bases). The CDR3 totals 15 residues. The germline V gene has CDR1 SGHTA and CDR2 FQGNSA. As DNA, the CDR3 is TGTGCCAGCAGCTTAGCGGCCAGAGCATTAGGGGCCCCCTTCTTC. It translates to CASSLAARALGAPFF.

This chain links TRBV11-2 with TRBJ1-2, with 9 bases fitting TRBD1. The germline V gene has CDR1 SGHAT and CDR2 FQNNGV. This CDR3 is 13 amino acids long. Germline trimming cut 4 bases from V and 8 bases from J; bases unmatched to any gene: 5. The CDR3 spells CASSSTGGSGYTF. CDR3 bases: TGTGCCAGCAGCTCGACAGGGGGATCAGGCTACACCTTC.

This chain joins TRBV18 and TRBJ1-5; 7 bases fit TRBD1. The V gene end was trimmed by 6 bases and the J gene end by 4 bases; junction bases not matched to a gene: 9. The CDR3 runs 15 residues. CDR1 KGHSH and CDR2 LQKENI come from the germline V gene. Here the CDR3 reads CASSHGQAANQPQHF. Here the CDR3 DNA reads TGTGCCAGCTCCCACGGACAGGCGGCTAATCAGCCCCAGCATTTT.

V usage is TRBV2 and J usage is TRBJ1-1; D is uncertain. The CDR3 is 13 amino acids. V dropped 6 bases and J dropped 5 bases, with 13 bases sitting between them. Germline assignment: CDR1 SNHLY and CDR2 FYNNEI. The CDR3 nucleotides are TGTGCCAGCAGAGAGGGAGGCGGGACTGAAGCTTTCTTT. Its protein product is CASREGGGTEAFF.

Notes on this clone: Distinct nucleotide sequences in the sample also encode this CDR3. The chain's CDR3 is CASSKTGNTEAFF. CDR3 bases: TGTGCCAGTAGTAAGACAGGGAACACTGAAGCTTTCTTT. The J gene is TRBJ1-1, the V gene TRBV19, with a tentative D call TRBD1 (6 bases). Trimming took off 4 bases at V and 1 base at J, with 7 bases between the two ends. The germline V gene has CDR1 LNHDA and CDR2 SQIVND (reference sequence). This CDR3 region has 13 residues.

This chain joins TRBV5-8 and TRBJ1-2; D is ambiguous. The V end lost 1 base, the J end lost 3 bases, and 22 bases lay between the germline ends. The CDR3 consists of 18 residues. The germline CDR1 and CDR2 sequences are SGHTS and YDEGEE. The CDR3 nucleotides read TGTGCCAGCAGCTTGTCGCCCTTTCCAGAGACACCATACTATGGCTACACCTTC. Amino acid sequence: CASSLSPFPETPYYGYTF.

The rearrangement links TRBV19 to TRBJ2-7, with D possibly TRBD2 on 6 matching bases. CDR1 LNHDA and CDR2 SQIVND come from the germline V gene (reference sequence). CDR3 length equals 13 residues. Trimming took off 2 bases at V and 3 bases at J, with 8 bases between the two ends. CDR3: CASSISEGYEQYF. CDR3 nucleotide sequence: TGTGCCAGTAGTATATCGGAGGGCTACGAGCAGTACTTC.

J is TRBJ2-2 and V is TRBV12-3 or TRBV12-4; possible D gene TRBD1, 5 bases. Trimming left V 1 base short and J 6 bases short, with 6 bases between. CDR3 length equals 13 residues. CDR3 sequence: CASSLGGPGELFF. Written as DNA, the CDR3 is TGTGCCAGCAGTTTAGGGGGCCCCGGGGAGCTGTTTTTT.

The chain carries TRBV11-2 and TRBJ1-3; unclear D gene. The length of the CDR3 is 17 residues. V was shortened by 5 bases and J by 0 bases, with 17 bases between the two germline ends. Germline CDR1 SGHAT, CDR2 FQNNGV. The CDR3 loop is CASSQAQFASSGNTIYF. CDR3 in DNA: TGTGCCAGCAGCCAAGCACAGTTCGCCAGCTCTGGAAACACCATATATTTT.

The chain joins TRBV9 to TRBJ2-5, with TRBD2 matching 7 bases. With V trimmed by 0 bases and J by 10 bases, 6 bases remained unmatched. Looked up from germline, CDR1 is SGDLS and CDR2 is YYNGEE. This CDR3 has 13 residues. The CDR3 loop reads CASSVVGGGNQYF. Written as DNA, the CDR3 is TGTGCCAGCAGCGTAGTTGGGGGAGGGAACCAGTACTTC.

This CDR3 is CASSATGGFREKLFF. CDR3 coding DNA: TGTGCCAGCAGCGCAACGGGAGGGTTCAGGGAAAAACTGTTTTTT. The genes are TRBV2 and TRBJ1-4; no firm D call. Germline loops: CDR1 SNHLY, CDR2 FYNNEI. The CDR3 is 15 amino acids. The ends were cut back, 6 bases at V and 8 bases at J, with 19 bases in the middle.

This rearrangement joins TRBV5-1 to TRBJ2-7; 9 nucleotides agree with TRBD1. The CDR3 covers 14 residues. J was trimmed by 2 bases and V by 4 bases; bases with no gene match: 4. Germline V CDR1 and CDR2: SGHRS, YFSETQ. CDR3 coding DNA: TGCGCCAGCAGCCGGACAGGGGAAACCTACGAGCAGTACTTC. Its translation is CASSRTGETYEQYF.

V and J are TRBV7-2 and TRBJ1-6, with a weak D call TRBD1 (5 bases). Germline V gene sequence: CDR1 SGHTA, CDR2 FQGNSA. V shed 5 bases and J shed 6 bases, with 14 bases lying between them. The CDR3 is made up of 15 amino acids. The CDR3 sequence is CASSILGTGNSPLHF. As DNA, the CDR3 is TGTGCCAGCAGCATATTGGGGACTGGTAATTCACCCCTCCACTTT.

This chain links TRBV7-2 with TRBJ1-3; no clear D. The V end lost 2 bases, the J end lost 5 bases, and 10 bases lay between the germline ends. The CDR3 runs to 14 residues. Germline V gene data show CDR1 as SGHTA and CDR2 as FQGNSA. This chain's CDR3 is CASSLMGGRNTIYF. Written as DNA, the CDR3 is TGTGCCAGCAGCTTAATGGGCGGGCGAAACACCATATATTTT.

The chain combines TRBV11-2 with TRBJ2-1; a possible D gene is TRBD1 (6 bases). V lost 0 bases to trimming and J lost 5 bases, with 14 bases between them. Germline V lookup: CDR1 SGHAT, CDR2 FQNNGV. The CDR3 totals 16 residues. The DNA for the CDR3 is TGTGCCAGCAGCTTAGAGACAGGCTTCCTAAACAATGAGCAGTTCTTC. Translation gives CASSLETGFLNNEQFF.

This chain links TRBV7-2 with TRBJ2-2; 10 positions agree with TRBD1. The junction had 6 bases not matched to a gene; V was cut back by 5 bases and J by 6 bases. The CDR3 consists of 15 residues. Per germline, CDR1 SGHTA and CDR2 FQGNSA. The CDR3 loop is CASSPTGGYAGELFF. CDR3 sequence (DNA): TGTGCCAGCAGCCCGACAGGGGGCTACGCCGGGGAGCTGTTTTTT.

CDR3 nucleotides: TGCGCCAGCAGGGTTCGGCAGGCCCTAAATTCACCCCTCCACTTT. Its translation: CASRVRQALNSPLHF. The chain has TRBV10-1 and TRBJ1-6; no firm D call. The CDR3 extends over 15 amino acids. Germline V lookup: CDR1 WNHNN, CDR2 SYGVQD (reference sequence). Trimming left V 6 bases short and J 7 bases short, with 16 bases between.